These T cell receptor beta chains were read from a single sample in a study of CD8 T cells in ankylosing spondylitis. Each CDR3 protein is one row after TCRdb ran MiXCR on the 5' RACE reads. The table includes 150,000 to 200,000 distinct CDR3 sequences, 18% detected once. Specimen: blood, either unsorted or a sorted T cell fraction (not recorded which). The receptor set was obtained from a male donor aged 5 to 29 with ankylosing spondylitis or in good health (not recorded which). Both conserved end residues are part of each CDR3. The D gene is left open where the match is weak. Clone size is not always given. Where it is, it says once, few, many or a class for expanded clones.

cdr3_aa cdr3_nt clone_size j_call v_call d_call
CASSLPRNTIYF TGTGCCAGCAGTCTTCCCCGAAACACCATATATTTT many TRBJ1-3 TRBV12-3/TRBV12-4 .
CASSVGGTKNIQYF TGTGCCAGCAGCGTCGGGGGGACCAAAAACATTCAGTACTTC many TRBJ2-4 TRBV9 TRBD2
CSAILSSGAYEQYF TGCAGTGCTATCCTATCTAGCGGAGCCTACGAGCAGTACTTC few TRBJ2-7 TRBV20-1 TRBD2
CASSTPGRNYNEQFF TGTGCCAGCAGTACCCCGGGACGGAATTACAATGAGCAGTTCTTC many TRBJ2-1 TRBV12-3/TRBV12-4 .
CSATGTGLDTQYF TGCAGTGCTACCGGGACAGGGTTAGATACGCAGTATTTT few TRBJ2-3 TRBV20-1 TRBD1
CATSPGTSGGASTDTQYF TGTGCCACCAGTCCTGGGACTAGCGGGGGAGCTAGCACAGATACGCAGTATTTT many TRBJ2-3 TRBV24-1 TRBD2
CAITRTTGELFF TGTGCCATCACCAGAACCACCGGGGAGCTGTTTTTT many TRBJ2-2 TRBV10-3 .
CASRGPWDNEQFF TGTGCCAGCAGAGGACCCTGGGACAATGAGCAGTTCTTC many TRBJ2-1 TRBV12-3/TRBV12-4 .
CASSLVRFAGRKTSSYNEQFF TGTGCCAGCAGTTTAGTTCGTTTTGCGGGACGTAAAACGAGCTCCTACAATGAGCAGTTCTTC many TRBJ2-1 TRBV12-3/TRBV12-4 .
CSVGSGGDEQFF TGCAGCGTCGGTAGCGGGGGCGATGAGCAGTTCTTC few TRBJ2-1 TRBV29-1 TRBD2
CSARQGWEAFF TGCAGTGCGCGACAGGGCTGGGAAGCTTTCTTT . TRBJ1-1 TRBV20-1 TRBD1
CASSQEGGARVDTQYF TGCGCCAGCAGCCAAGAGGGGGGGGCAAGGGTAGATACGCAGTATTTT many TRBJ2-3 TRBV4-3 .
CAWSLSAGELFF TGTGCCTGGAGTCTGAGCGCCGGGGAGCTGTTTTTT many TRBJ2-2 TRBV30 .
CASSHPGGPNYGYTF TGTGCCAGCAGCCACCCAGGGGGGCCCAACTATGGCTACACCTTC many TRBJ1-2 TRBV12-3/TRBV12-4 TRBD1
CSAYPDSNQPQHF TGCAGTGCTTATCCGGATAGCAATCAGCCCCAGCATTTT many TRBJ1-5 TRBV20-1 .
CASSPPSGRSDTQYF TGTGCCAGCAGCCCCCCCTCTGGGAGGTCAGATACGCAGTATTTT many TRBJ2-3 TRBV7-7 .
CSARDNERLAGEQFF TGCAGTGCTAGAGATAACGAGCGACTAGCGGGAGAGCAGTTCTTC . TRBJ2-1 TRBV20-1 TRBD2
CSVSLAGETQYF TGCAGCGTGTCCCTAGCGGGAGAGACCCAGTACTTC many TRBJ2-5 TRBV29-1 TRBD2
CASSLVATDGETQYF TGCGCCAGCAGCTTGGTCGCGACGGACGGGGAGACCCAGTACTTC . TRBJ2-5 TRBV5-1 .
CASSLRGGNSNIQYF TGTGCCAGCAGTTTACGCGGGGGGAATTCAAACATTCAGTACTTC many TRBJ2-4 TRBV12-3/TRBV12-4 TRBD2
CATSSLTVADNEQFF TGTGCCACCAGCTCTCTGACGGTAGCGGACAATGAGCAGTTCTTC many TRBJ2-1 TRBV24-1 .
CASSSWVGDTDTQYF TGTGCCAGCAGCTCATGGGTGGGAGACACAGATACGCAGTATTTT many TRBJ2-3 TRBV11-2 .
CSARRSGTDSNQPQHF TGCAGTGCTAGGAGGTCCGGGACAGATAGCAATCAGCCCCAGCATTTT many TRBJ1-5 TRBV20-1 TRBD1
CASKGRNTGELFF TGTGCCAGCAAGGGGCGGAACACCGGGGAGCTGTTTTTT many TRBJ2-2 TRBV7-2 .
CASSQEPGNKETQYF TGCGCCAGCAGCCAAGAACCTGGCAACAAAGAGACCCAGTACTTC many TRBJ2-5 TRBV4-1 .
CASSPTGGQLAKLFF TGTGCCAGCAGCCCAACCGGGGGCCAGCTTGCAAAACTGTTTTTT many TRBJ1-4 TRBV5-6 .
CASNKGIGRGYEQYF TGTGCCAGCAACAAAGGGATCGGGAGAGGGTACGAGCAGTACTTC many TRBJ2-7 TRBV6-2/TRBV6-3 .
CASSLVMVGTYEQYF TGTGCCAGCAGCTTAGTTATGGTGGGGACCTACGAGCAGTACTTC many TRBJ2-7 TRBV7-2 .
CASSKARTSGTLSSGANVLTF TGTGCCAGCAGCAAAGCGCGAACTAGCGGGACCCTAAGCTCTGGGGCCAACGTCCTGACTTTC many TRBJ2-6 TRBV21-1 .
CASSQETKNIQYF TGCGCCAGCAGCCAAGAAACCAAAAACATTCAGTACTTC few TRBJ2-4 TRBV4-3 .
CASEGDTQYF TGTGCCAGCGAGGGAGATACGCAGTATTTT . TRBJ2-3 TRBV12-3/TRBV12-4 .
CASSQTETQYF TGCGCCAGCAGCCAAACGGAGACCCAGTACTTC many TRBJ2-5 TRBV5-1 .